The sequence of this T cell receptor beta chain was determined in a study of PD-1 blockade in classical Hodgkin lymphoma. Method: immunoSEQ multiplex PCR; TCRdb's copy keeps in-frame clones and lacks some. The data show fewer than 35,000 clones, with 90% to 95% seen just once and 0.25% to 0.35% held by the top ten. Study conclusions and caveats: Newly diagnosed patients were reported to start with lower TCR diversity than healthy donors.

The time point was: cycle 4 day 1 (C4D1), after 5 to 7 weeks of nivolumab. All trial patients relapsed after autologous stem cell transplantation. Starting with thawed PBMCs, CD4+ T cells were purified by magnetic negative selection. Details on this clone: Its antigen is unidentified.

CDR1 and CDR2 from the germline V gene are MNHEY and SVGAGI. V lost 7 bases and J lost 4, with 12 bases in between. This CDR3 has 13 residues. The material was CD4+ T cells from blood, obtained before the fourth cycle of nivolumab. The rearrangement uses TRBV6-5 and TRBJ2-3; D perhaps matches TRBD2 (5 bases). The TCR was taken from a human donor with classical Hodgkin lymphoma. CDR3 loop: CASKSGFPDTQYF. The CDR3 DNA reads as TGTGCCAGCAAAAGCGGATTTCCAGATACGCAGTATTTT.